The clone carrying this T cell receptor (beta chain) has just a few counts. The entirety of the isolated RNA underwent reverse transcription, so expressed TCRB transcripts were sequenced. Generated by immunoSEQ multiplex PCR, the TCRdb table keeps only in-frame clones and is missing some. The sample lists 300,000 to 400,000 clones; 9.5% to 11% were seen once. This sample is part of a study of beta chain features in type 1 diabetes. Material: naive CD4+ T cells from blood. This TCR was recovered from a woman in her 30s in good health.

CDR3 in DNA: TGTGCCAGCAGTCCAGTGAGGGCTGGCTCCTACGAGCAGTACTTC. Protein product: CASSPVRAGSYEQYF. The V call is TRBV27, the J call TRBJ2-7; D is perhaps TRBD2 (5 bases). Germline lookup yields CDR1 MNHEY and CDR2 SMNVEV (reference sequence). V gave up 5 bases and J gave up 0 bases, with 14 bases separating them. This CDR3 region has 15 residues.